This is a list of T cell receptor beta chains from one sample in a study of blood T cell repertoires in COVID-19. The table came from immunoSEQ multiplex PCR; TCRdb's copy has only in-frame clones and leaves some out. The sample lists tens of thousands of clones, 90% seen once, with approximately 1.8% in the top ten. What was sequenced was peripheral blood. Source of these receptors: a man aged 55 to 70 with acute or convalescent COVID-19. Each CDR3 is given with its conserved first and last residue. A D gene is named only where the DNA matches it firmly. Expanded clones get a size class; other rows say once, few or many, or leave the size out.

j_call clone_size v_call d_call cdr3_nt cdr3_aa
TRBJ1-1 - TRBV29-1 - TGCAGCGTTGGGGACACCCTCGGCACTGAAGCTTTCTTT CSVGDTLGTEAFF
TRBJ2-1 - TRBV29-1 TRBD2 TGCAGCGCCGGAAGGGCGGGAGGGCCCAATGAGCAGTTCTTC CSAGRAGGPNEQFF
TRBJ2-7 - TRBV11-2 TRBD2 TGTGCCAGCAGCGCCGGGTTGGTAGCGGGTTACGAGCAGTACTTC CASSAGLVAGYEQYF
TRBJ2-1 once TRBV6-5 TRBD2 TGTGCCAGCAGAGAGATAGCGGGAGGGGTTGAGCAGTTCTTC CASREIAGGVEQFF
TRBJ1-3 - TRBV7-8 - TGTGCCAGCAGCTTAGAGTCAGGCTGGGGAAACACCATATATTTT CASSLESGWGNTIYF
TRBJ2-7 - TRBV6-5 TRBD2 TGTGCCAGCATCCCTAGCGGGAGTTACAACGAGCAGTACTTC CASIPSGSYNEQYF
TRBJ2-1 - TRBV19 - TGTGCCAGTAGTATAGGAGACAGTAATGAGCAGTTCTTC CASSIGDSNEQFF
TRBJ1-4 once TRBV9 - TGTGCCAGCAGCGTCCAAGGGGGATCAACTAATGAAAAACTGTTTTTT CASSVQGGSTNEKLFF
TRBJ1-5 - TRBV6-2/TRBV6-3 - TGTGCCAGCAGTTACTCGGGCCGTCAGCCCCAGCATTTT CASSYSGRQPQHF
TRBJ2-7 once TRBV5-1 TRBD1 TGCGCCAGCAGCGCCACCAGGGCCCCACAGGGGTCCTACGAGCAGTACTTC CASSATRAPQGSYEQYF
TRBJ1-1 - TRBV15 - TGTGCCACCAGCACAAGCCCCATGAACACTGAAGCTTTCTTT CATSTSPMNTEAFF
TRBJ2-5 - TRBV4-2 TRBD2 TGTGCCAGCAGCCATCCCCGGACTAGCGGGACCCAAGAGACCCAGTACTTC CASSHPRTSGTQETQYF